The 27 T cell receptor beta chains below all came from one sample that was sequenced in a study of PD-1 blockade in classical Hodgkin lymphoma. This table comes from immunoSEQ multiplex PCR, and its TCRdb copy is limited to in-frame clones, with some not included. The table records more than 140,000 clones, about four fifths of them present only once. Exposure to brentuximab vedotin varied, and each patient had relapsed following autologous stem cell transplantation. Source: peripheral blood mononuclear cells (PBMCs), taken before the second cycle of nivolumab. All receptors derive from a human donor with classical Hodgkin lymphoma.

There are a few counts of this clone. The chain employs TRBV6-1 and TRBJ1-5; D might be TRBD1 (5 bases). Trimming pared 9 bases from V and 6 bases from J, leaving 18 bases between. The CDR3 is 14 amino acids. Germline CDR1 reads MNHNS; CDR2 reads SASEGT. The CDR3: CASIPGGIGQPQHF. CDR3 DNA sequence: TGTGCCAGTATCCCTGGGGGGATTGGTCAGCCCCAGCATTTT.

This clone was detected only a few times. CDR3 nucleotides: TGTGCCAGTTCTCAAGATCTTGAAAAACTGTTTTTT. Translation gives CASSQDLEKLFF. The V call is TRBV27, the J call TRBJ1-4; D unresolved. This CDR3 is built from 12 residues. V was clipped by 9 bases and J by 7 bases, with 12 bases between them. In germline, CDR1 is MNHEY, CDR2 SMNVEV (reference sequence).

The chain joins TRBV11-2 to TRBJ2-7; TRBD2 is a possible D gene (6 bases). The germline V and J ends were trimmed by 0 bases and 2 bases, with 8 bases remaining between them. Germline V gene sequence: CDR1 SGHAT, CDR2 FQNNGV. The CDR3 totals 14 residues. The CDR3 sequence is CASSLDGGTYEQYF. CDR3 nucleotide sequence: TGTGCCAGCAGCTTAGACGGGGGAACCTACGAGCAGTACTTC.

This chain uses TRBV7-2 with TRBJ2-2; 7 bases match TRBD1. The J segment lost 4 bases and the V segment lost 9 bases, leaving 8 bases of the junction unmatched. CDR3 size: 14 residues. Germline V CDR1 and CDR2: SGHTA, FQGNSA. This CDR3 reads CARGDRRGTGELFF. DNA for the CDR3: TGTGCCAGGGGGGACAGACGAGGCACCGGGGAGCTGTTTTTT.

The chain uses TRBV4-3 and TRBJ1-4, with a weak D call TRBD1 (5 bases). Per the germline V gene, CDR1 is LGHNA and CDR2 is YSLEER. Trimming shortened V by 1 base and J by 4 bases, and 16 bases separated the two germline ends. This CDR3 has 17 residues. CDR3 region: CASSQVFQGGGNEKLFF. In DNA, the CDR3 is TGCGCCAGCAGCCAAGTCTTCCAGGGCGGCGGTAATGAAAAACTGTTTTTT.

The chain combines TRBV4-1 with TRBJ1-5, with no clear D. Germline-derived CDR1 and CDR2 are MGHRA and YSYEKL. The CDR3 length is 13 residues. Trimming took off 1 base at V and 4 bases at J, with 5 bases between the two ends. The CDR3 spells CASSQVDNQPQHF. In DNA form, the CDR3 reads TGCGCCAGCAGCCAAGTAGATAATCAGCCCCAGCATTTT.

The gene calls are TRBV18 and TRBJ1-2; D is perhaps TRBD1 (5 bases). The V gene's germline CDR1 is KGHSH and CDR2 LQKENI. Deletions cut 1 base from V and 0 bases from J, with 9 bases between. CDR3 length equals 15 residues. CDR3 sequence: CASSPQGNPNYGYTF. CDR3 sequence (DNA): TGTGCCAGCTCACCACAGGGGAATCCTAACTATGGCTACACCTTC.

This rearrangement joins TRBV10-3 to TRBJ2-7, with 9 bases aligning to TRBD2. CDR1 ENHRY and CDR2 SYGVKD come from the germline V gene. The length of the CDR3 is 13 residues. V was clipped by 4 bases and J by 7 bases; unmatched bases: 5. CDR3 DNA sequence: TGTGCCATCAGTGGGCTAGCGGGATATGAGCAGTACTTC. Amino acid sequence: CAISGLAGYEQYF.

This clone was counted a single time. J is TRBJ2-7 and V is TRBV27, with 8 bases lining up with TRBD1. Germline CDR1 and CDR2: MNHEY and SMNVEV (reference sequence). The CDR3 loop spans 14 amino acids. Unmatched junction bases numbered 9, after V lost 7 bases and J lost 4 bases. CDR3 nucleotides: TGTGCCAGCACCGCCGGGACAGGACCTTACGAGCAGTACTTC. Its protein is CASTAGTGPYEQYF.

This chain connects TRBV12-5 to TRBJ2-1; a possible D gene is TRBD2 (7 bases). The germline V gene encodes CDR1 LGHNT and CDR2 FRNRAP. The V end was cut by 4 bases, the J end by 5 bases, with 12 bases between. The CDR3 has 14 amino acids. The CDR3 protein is CASGSRGADNEQFF. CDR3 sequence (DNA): TGTGCTAGTGGTTCCCGGGGGGCCGACAATGAGCAGTTCTTC.

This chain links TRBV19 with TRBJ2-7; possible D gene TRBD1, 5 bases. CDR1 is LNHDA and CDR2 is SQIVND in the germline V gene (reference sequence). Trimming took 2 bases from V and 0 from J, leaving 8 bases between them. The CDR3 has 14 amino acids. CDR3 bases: TGTGCCAGTAGTATACAGGGCAACTCCTACGAGCAGTACTTC. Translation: CASSIQGNSYEQYF.

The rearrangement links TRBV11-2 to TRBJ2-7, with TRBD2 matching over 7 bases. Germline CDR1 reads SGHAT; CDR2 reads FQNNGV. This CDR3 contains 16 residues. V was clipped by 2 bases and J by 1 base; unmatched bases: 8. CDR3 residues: CASSLRAGGISYEQYF. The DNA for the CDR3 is TGTGCCAGCAGCTTAAGGGCCGGGGGGATATCCTACGAGCAGTACTTC. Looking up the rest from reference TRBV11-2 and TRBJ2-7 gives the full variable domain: EAGVAQSPRYKIIEKRQSVAFWCNPISGHATLYWYQQILGQGPKLLIQFQNNGVVDDSQLPKDRFSAERLKGVDSTLKIQPAKLEDSAVYLCASSLRAGGISYEQYFGPGTRLTVT.

CDR3 amino acids: CASSYDRAYEQYF. CDR3 coding DNA: TGCGCCAGCAGTTACGACAGGGCCTACGAGCAGTACTTC. The chain is built from TRBV5-1 and TRBJ2-7; 7 bases match TRBD1. V dropped 5 bases and J dropped 2; count of bases not matched to a gene: 4. Germline V gene lookup returns CDR1 SGHRS and CDR2 YFSETQ. The CDR3 covers 13 residues. Supplemented by reference TRBV5-1 and TRBJ2-7, the full variable domain reads KAGVTQTPRYLIKTRGQQVTLSCSPISGHRSVSWYQQTPGQGLQFLFEYFSETQRNKGNFPGRFSGRQFSNSRSEMNVSTLELGDSALYLCASSYDRAYEQYFGPGTRLTVT.

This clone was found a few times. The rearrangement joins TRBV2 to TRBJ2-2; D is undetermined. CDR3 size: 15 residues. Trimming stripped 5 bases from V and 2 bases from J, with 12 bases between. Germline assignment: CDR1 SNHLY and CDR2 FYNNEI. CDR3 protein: CASSLSPLNTGELFF. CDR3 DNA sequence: TGTGCCAGCAGTCTGTCTCCGTTAAACACCGGGGAGCTGTTTTTT.

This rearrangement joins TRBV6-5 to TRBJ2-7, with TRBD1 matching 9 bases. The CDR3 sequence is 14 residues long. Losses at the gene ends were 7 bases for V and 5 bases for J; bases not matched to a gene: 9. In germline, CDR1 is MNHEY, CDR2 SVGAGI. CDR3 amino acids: CASTRQGGGDEQYF. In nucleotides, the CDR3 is TGTGCCAGCACTAGACAGGGGGGCGGCGACGAGCAGTACTTC.

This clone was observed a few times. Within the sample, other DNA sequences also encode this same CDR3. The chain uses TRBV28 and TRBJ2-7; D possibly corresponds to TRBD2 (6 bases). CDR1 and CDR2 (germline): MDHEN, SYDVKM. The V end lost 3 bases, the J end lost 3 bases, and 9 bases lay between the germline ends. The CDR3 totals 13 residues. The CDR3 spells CASSFPGGYEQYF. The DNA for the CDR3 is TGTGCCAGCAGTTTCCCCGGGGGCTACGAGCAGTACTTC.

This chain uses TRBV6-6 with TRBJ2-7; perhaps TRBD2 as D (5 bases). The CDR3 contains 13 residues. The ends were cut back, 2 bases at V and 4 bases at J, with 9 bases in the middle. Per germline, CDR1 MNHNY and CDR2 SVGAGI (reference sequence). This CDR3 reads CASSYTLGYEQYF. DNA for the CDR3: TGTGCCAGCAGTTACACACTAGGGTACGAGCAGTACTTC.

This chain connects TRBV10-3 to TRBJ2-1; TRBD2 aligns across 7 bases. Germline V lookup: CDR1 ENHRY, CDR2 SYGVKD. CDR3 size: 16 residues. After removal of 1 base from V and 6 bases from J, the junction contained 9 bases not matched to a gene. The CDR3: CAISEFKTSYRNEQFF. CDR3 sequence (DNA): TGTGCCATCAGTGAGTTTAAGACTAGCTACCGCAATGAGCAGTTCTTC.

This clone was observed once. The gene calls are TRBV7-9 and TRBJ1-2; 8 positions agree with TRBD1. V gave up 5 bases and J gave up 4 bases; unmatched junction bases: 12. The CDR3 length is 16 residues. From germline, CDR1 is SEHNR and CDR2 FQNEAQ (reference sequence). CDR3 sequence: CASSPARGQDSYGYTF. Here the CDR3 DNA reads TGTGCCAGCAGCCCAGCTCGGGGACAGGACAGCTATGGCTACACCTTC.

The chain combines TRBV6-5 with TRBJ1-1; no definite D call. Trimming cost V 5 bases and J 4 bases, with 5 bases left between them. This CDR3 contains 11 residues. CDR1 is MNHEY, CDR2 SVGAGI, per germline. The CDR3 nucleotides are TGTGCCAGCAGTGTGGGCACTGAAGCTTTCTTT. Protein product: CASSVGTEAFF.

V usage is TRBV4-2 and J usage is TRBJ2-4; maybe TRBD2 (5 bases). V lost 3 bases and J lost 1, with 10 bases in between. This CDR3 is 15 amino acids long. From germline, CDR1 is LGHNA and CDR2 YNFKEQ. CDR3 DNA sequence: TGTGCCAGCAGCCATGTTGGGGAGGCCAAAAACATTCAGTACTTC. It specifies CASSHVGEAKNIQYF.

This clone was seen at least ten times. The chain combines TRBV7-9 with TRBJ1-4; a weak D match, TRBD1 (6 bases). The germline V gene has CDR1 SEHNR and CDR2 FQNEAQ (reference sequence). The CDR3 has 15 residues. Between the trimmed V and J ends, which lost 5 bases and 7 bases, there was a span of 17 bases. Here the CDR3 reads CASSPLGALSEKLFF. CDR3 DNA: TGTGCCAGCAGCCCACTGGGGGCGCTGAGTGAAAAACTGTTTTTT.

Here the CDR3 reads CARSPDRESPYEQYF. DNA of the CDR3: TGTGCCAGAAGCCCAGACAGGGAGAGCCCCTACGAGCAGTACTTC. The chain uses TRBV5-3 and TRBJ2-7; 7 bases line up with TRBD1. TRBV5-3 is an ORF, with its function uncertain. This CDR3 spans 15 amino acids. With V trimmed by 4 bases and J by 2 bases, 9 bases remained unmatched.

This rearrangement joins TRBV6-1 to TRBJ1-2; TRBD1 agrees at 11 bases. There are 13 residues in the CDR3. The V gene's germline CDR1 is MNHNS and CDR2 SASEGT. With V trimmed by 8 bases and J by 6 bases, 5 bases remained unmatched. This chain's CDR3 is CASQPGQGDGYTF. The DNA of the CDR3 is TGTGCCAGCCAGCCGGGACAGGGGGATGGCTACACCTTC.

The CDR3 reads CASSPGLAPYEQYF. CDR3 bases: TGCGCCAGCAGTCCCGGGCTAGCTCCCTACGAGCAGTACTTC. V and J are TRBV10-1 and TRBJ2-7, with TRBD2 as a possible D gene (5 bases). The CDR3 is 14 amino acids. Germline V gene lookup returns CDR1 WNHNN and CDR2 SYGVQD (reference sequence). Trimming removed 5 bases at V and 2 bases at J, with 13 bases between.

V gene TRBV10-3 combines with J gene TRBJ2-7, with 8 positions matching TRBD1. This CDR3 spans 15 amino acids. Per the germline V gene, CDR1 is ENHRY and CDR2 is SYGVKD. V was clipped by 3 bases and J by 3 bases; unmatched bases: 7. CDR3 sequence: CAISELTGASYEQYF. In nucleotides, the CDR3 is TGTGCCATCAGTGAACTGACAGGGGCGAGCTACGAGCAGTACTTC.

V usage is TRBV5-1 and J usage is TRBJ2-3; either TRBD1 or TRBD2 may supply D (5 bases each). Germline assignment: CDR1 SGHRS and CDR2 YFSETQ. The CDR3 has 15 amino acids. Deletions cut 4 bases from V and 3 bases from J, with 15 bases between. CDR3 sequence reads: CASSPGTQTTDTQYF. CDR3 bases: TGCGCCAGCAGCCCCGGGACCCAGACAACAGATACGCAGTATTTT.